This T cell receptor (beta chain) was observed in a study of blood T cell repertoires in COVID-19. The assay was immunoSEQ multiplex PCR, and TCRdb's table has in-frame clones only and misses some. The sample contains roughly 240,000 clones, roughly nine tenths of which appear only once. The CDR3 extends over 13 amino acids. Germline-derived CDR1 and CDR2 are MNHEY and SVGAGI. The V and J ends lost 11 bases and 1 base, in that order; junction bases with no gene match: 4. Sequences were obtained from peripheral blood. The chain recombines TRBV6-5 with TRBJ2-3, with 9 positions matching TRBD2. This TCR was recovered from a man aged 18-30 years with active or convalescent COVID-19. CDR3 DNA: TGTGCCGCGCGGGGGGGAGGCACAGATACGCAGTATTTT. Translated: CAARGGGTDTQYF.